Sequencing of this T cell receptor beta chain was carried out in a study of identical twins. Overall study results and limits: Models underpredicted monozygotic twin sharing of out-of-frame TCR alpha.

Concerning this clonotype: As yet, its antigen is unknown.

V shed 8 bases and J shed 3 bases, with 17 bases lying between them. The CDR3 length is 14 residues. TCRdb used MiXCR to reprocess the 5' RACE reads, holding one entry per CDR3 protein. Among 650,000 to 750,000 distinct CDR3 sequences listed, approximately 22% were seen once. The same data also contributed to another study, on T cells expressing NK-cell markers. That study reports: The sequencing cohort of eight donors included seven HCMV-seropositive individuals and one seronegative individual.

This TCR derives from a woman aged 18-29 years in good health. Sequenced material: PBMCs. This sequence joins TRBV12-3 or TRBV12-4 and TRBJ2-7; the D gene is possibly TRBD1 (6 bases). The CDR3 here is CASGRQDLNYEQYF. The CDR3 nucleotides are TGTGCCAGCGGACGACAGGACTTAAACTACGAGCAGTACTTC.